This T cell receptor (beta chain) is drawn from a study of blood T cell repertoires in COVID-19. Across the whole study: Collection of acute and convalescent COVID-19 samples took place in the United States, Italy and Spain. Nucleic acid was either cDNA or gDNA, and it came from T cells, B-cell-depleted T cells, or PBMCs.

In the authors' workflow: The authors estimated nucleated cell counts from reference gene primer amplification. This table comes from immunoSEQ multiplex PCR, and its TCRdb copy is limited to in-frame clones, with some not included. The V and J calls and the clone size are those of that table, but D and trimming were determined from the DNA. Of some 33,000 clones listed, around 85% are singletons. With 0 bases removed from V and 11 bases from J, the gap between germline ends came to 16 bases. Germline-derived CDR1 and CDR2 are MNHNY and SVGAGI (reference sequence). The length of the CDR3 is 15 residues.

The sample comprised peripheral blood. The rearrangement joins TRBV6-6 to TRBJ1-4; D not certain. This sequence originates from a human donor in a cohort sampled during active COVID-19. The chain's CDR3 is CASSYSEGSAGKLFF. The CDR3 nucleotides read TGTGCCAGCAGTTACTCCGAGGGTTCGGCCGGCAAACTGTTTTTT.